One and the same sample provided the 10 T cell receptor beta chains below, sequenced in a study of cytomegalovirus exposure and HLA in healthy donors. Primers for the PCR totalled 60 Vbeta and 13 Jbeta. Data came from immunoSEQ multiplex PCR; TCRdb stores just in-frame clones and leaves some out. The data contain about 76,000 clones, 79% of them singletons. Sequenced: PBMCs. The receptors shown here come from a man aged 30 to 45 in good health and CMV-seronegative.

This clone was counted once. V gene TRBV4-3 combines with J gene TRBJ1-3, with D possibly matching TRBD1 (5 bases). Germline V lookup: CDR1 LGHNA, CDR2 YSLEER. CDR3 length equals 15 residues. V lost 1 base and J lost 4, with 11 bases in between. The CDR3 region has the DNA TGCGCCAGCAGCCAAGTAGGAGGGGTCGGAAACACCATATATTTT. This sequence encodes CASSQVGGVGNTIYF.

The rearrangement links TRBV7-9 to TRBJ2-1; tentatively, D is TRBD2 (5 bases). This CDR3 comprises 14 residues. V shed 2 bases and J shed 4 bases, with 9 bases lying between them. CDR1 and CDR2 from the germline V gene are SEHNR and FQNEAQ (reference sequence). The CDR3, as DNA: TGTGCCAGCAGCTTAAAGTGGGAGTACAATGAGCAGTTCTTC. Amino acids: CASSLKWEYNEQFF.

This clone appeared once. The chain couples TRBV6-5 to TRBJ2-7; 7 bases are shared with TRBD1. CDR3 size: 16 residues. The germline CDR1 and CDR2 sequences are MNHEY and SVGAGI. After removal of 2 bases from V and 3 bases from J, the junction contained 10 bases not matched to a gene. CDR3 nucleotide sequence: TGTGCCAGCAGTTACACAGGGGTCTGGGGAGACTACGAGCAGTACTTC. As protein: CASSYTGVWGDYEQYF.

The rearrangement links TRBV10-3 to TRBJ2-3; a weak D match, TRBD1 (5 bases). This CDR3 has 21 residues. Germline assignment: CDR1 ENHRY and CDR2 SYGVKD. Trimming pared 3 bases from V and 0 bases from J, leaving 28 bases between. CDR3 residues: CAISDSPKKHRQPTSTDTQYF. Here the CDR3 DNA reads TGTGCCATCAGTGATAGCCCTAAAAAGCATAGACAGCCAACAAGCACAGATACGCAGTATTTT.

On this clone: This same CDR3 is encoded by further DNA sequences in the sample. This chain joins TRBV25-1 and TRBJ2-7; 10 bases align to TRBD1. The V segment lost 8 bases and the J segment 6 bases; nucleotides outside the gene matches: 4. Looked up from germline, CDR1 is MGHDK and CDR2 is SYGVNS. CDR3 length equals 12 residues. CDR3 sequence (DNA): TGTGCCAGCGACAGGGGGCGTGGCGAGCAGTACTTC. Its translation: CASDRGRGEQYF.

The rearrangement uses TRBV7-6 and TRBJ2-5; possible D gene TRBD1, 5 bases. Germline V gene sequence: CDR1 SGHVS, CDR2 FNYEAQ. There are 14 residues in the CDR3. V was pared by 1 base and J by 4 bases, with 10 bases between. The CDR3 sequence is CASSLDQGGETQYF. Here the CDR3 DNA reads TGTGCCAGCAGCTTAGACCAGGGTGGAGAGACCCAGTACTTC.

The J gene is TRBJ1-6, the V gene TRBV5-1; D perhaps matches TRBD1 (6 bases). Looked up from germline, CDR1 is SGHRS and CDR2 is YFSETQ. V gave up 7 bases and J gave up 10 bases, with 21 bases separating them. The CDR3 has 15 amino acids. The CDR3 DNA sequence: TGCGCCAGCCCCAGGGGAGTCGGTCAGGTCTCACCCCTCCACTTT. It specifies CASPRGVGQVSPLHF. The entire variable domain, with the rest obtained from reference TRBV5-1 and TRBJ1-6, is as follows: KAGVTQTPRYLIKTRGQQVTLSCSPISGHRSVSWYQQTPGQGLQFLFEYFSETQRNKGNFPGRFSGRQFSNSRSEMNVSTLELGDSALYLCASPRGVGQVSPLHFGNGTRLTVT.

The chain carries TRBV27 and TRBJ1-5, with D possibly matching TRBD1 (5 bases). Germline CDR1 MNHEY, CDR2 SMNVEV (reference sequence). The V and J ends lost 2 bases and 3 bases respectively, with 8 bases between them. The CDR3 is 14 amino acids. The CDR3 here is CASSLRQFNQPQHF. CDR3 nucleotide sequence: TGTGCCAGCAGTTTAAGACAGTTCAATCAGCCCCAGCATTTT.

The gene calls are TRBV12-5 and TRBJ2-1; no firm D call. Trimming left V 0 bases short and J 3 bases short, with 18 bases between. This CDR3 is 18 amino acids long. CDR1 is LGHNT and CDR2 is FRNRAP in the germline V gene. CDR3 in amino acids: CASGLVAPSAANYNEQFF. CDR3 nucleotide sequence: TGTGCTAGTGGTTTGGTAGCCCCCAGCGCTGCAAACTACAATGAGCAGTTCTTC.

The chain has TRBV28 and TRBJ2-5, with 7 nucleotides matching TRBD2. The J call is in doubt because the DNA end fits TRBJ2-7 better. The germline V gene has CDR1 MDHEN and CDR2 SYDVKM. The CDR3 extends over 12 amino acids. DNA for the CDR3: TGTGCCAGCAGTTTGTCGGGAGGCGAGCAGTACTTC. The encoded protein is CASSLSGGEQYF.